The 20 T cell receptor beta chains reported below all come from one sample, sequenced in a study of identical twins. TCRdb analysed the 5' RACE reads with MiXCR anew, one entry per CDR3 protein. The sample holds about 280,000 distinct CDR3 sequences, more than 6.5% seen once. The sample was also reused in another study, on yellow fever vaccine responses in identical twins.

The sequencing sample was made of memory (CD45RO+) T cells sorted from blood. Receptors were obtained from a woman younger than 35 in good health.

Only a few counts were recorded for this clonotype. The chain carries TRBV11-2 and TRBJ2-1; D may correspond to TRBD1 or TRBD2 (5 bases each). With 5 bases removed from V and 10 bases from J, the gap between germline ends came to 18 bases. CDR1 and CDR2 from the germline V gene are SGHAT and FQNNGV. This CDR3 has 14 residues. CDR3 bases: TGTGCCAGCAGCCGACCGGGGCCAACTCCCGAGCAGTTCTTC. Its protein product is CASSRPGPTPEQFF.

There are many counts of this clonotype. The CDR3 DNA reads as TGTGCCAGCAGCAGAACTAGCGGGGGGTACACAGATACGCAGTATTTT. Protein: CASSRTSGGYTDTQYF. V usage is TRBV3-1 and J usage is TRBJ2-3; the match to TRBD2 covers 12 bases. The germline gives CDR1 LGHDT, CDR2 YNNKEL (reference sequence). The CDR3 runs 16 residues. V was clipped by 5 bases and J by 2 bases; unmatched bases: 5.

This clonotype was seen many times. The rearrangement links TRBV5-1 to TRBJ1-2; the D is unclear. The CDR3 sequence is 14 residues long. The V gene's germline CDR1 is SGHRS and CDR2 YFSETQ. V lost 2 bases and J lost 5, with 13 bases in between. The CDR3 sequence is CASSLTFLNYGYTF. The DNA of the CDR3 is TGCGCCAGCAGCTTAACCTTCTTGAATTATGGCTACACCTTC.

This clonotype was counted between two and nine times. The chain couples TRBV7-2 to TRBJ2-1, with D perhaps TRBD1 or TRBD2 (5 bases each). The CDR3 length is 15 residues. The V end was cut by 5 bases, the J end by 4 bases, with 15 bases between. Germline V gene data show CDR1 as SGHTA and CDR2 as FQGNSA. The CDR3 coding sequence is TGTGCCAGCAGCCCCTCCGTGAGGGGTTACAATGAGCAGTTCTTC. Amino acids: CASSPSVRGYNEQFF.

This clonotype was counted ten times or more. The rearrangement links TRBV18 to TRBJ1-3; D might be TRBD1 (5 bases). The CDR3 totals 15 residues. Germline V gene lookup returns CDR1 KGHSH and CDR2 LQKENI. V shed 0 bases and J shed 2 bases, with 8 bases lying between them. As DNA, the CDR3 is TGTGCCAGCTCACCACCAGGGGCTCCTGGAAACACCATATATTTT. This codes for CASSPPGAPGNTIYF.

The genes are TRBV15 and TRBJ2-1; D may be TRBD2 (7 bases). Between the trimmed V and J ends, which lost 1 base and 0 bases, there was a span of 25 bases. The germline gives CDR1 LNHNV, CDR2 YYDKDF (reference sequence). This CDR3 contains 21 residues. The CDR3 DNA sequence: TGTGCCACCAGCAGAGCATCTAGGGGGGGGACCTTCCTGAGCTCCTACAATGAGCAGTTCTTC. Protein: CATSRASRGGTFLSSYNEQFF.

This clonotype occurred many times. The chain employs TRBV20-1 and TRBJ2-1, with TRBD2 matching 8 bases. There are 17 residues in the CDR3. CDR1 and CDR2 (germline): DFQATT, SNEGSKA (reference sequence). J lost 0 bases, V lost 0 bases, and 7 bases had no gene match. CDR3 sequence reads: CSAREASGLSSYNEQFF. The CDR3 DNA reads as TGCAGTGCTAGAGAGGCTAGCGGGCTTAGCTCCTACAATGAGCAGTTCTTC.

This clonotype has only a few counts. The genes are TRBV20-1 and TRBJ2-3, with D possibly matching TRBD2 (5 bases). Trimming pared 2 bases from V and 0 bases from J, leaving 12 bases between. Germline V gene data show CDR1 as DFQATT and CDR2 as SNEGSKA (reference sequence). The CDR3 contains 15 residues. CDR3 bases: TGCAGTGCTAGAAGAGGACTGATAAGCACAGATACGCAGTATTTT. Amino acid sequence: CSARRGLISTDTQYF.

V and J are TRBV5-6 and TRBJ1-6; no firm D call. This CDR3 comprises 16 residues. Trimming took off 7 bases at V and 8 bases at J, with 22 bases between the two ends. Germline V CDR1 and CDR2: SGHDT, YYEEEE. The CDR3, as DNA: TGTGCCAGCTACGCCGCGAGGATTAATTCCGATTCACCCCTCCACTTT. This gives the protein CASYAARINSDSPLHF.

A few counts support this clonotype. The genes are TRBV7-3 and TRBJ2-3; D is unclear. The CDR3 spans 14 residues. Trimming took off 2 bases at V and 4 bases at J, with 10 bases between the two ends. The germline CDR1 and CDR2 sequences are SGHTA and FQGTGA. CDR3 DNA: TGTGCCAGCAGCTTAGGTGGGCCTGCAGATACGCAGTATTTT. It encodes CASSLGGPADTQYF. The complete variable domain, with remaining parts taken from reference TRBV7-3 and TRBJ2-3, reads GAGVSQTPSNKVTEKGKYVELRCDPISGHTALYWYRQSLGQGPEFLIYFQGTGAADDSGLPNDRFFAVRPEGSVSTLKIQRTERGDSAVYLCASSLGGPADTQYFGPGTRLTVL.

This clonotype was seen only a few times. This chain joins TRBV28 and TRBJ2-7; 7 nucleotides agree with TRBD2. The CDR3 consists of 15 residues. Trimming at V came to 7 bases and at J to 6 bases, leaving 15 bases not matched to a gene. Germline V gene lookup returns CDR1 MDHEN and CDR2 SYDVKM. CDR3 nucleotides: TGTGCCAGCATTCCCCGCGGGGGACTCAAGGGCGAGCAGTACTTC. Its protein product is CASIPRGGLKGEQYF.

This clonotype showed up many times. The chain is built from TRBV2 and TRBJ2-1, with D perhaps matching TRBD2 (6 bases). Trimming left V 4 bases short and J 4 bases short, with 14 bases between. The CDR3 length is 15 residues. Per germline, CDR1 SNHLY and CDR2 FYNNEI. CDR3 loop: CASSATGARYNEQFF. CDR3 in DNA: TGTGCCAGCAGTGCCACGGGAGCGCGTTACAATGAGCAGTTCTTC.

This clonotype was found many times. This chain links TRBV12-3 or TRBV12-4 with TRBJ1-5; D is undetermined. The CDR3 consists of 16 residues. V was clipped by 3 bases and J by 2 bases, with 14 bases between them. This CDR3 is CASSLGFGSGNQPQHF. The CDR3 DNA sequence: TGTGCCAGCAGTTTGGGTTTTGGCTCGGGCAATCAGCCCCAGCATTTT.

The chain combines TRBV5-1 with TRBJ1-6; TRBD1 matches at 7 bases. The CDR3 length is 16 residues. After removal of 2 bases from V and 5 bases from J, the junction contained 7 bases not matched to a gene. Germline CDR1 is SGHRS and CDR2 is YFSETQ. The CDR3 sequence is CASSFTGVLNNSPLHF. The CDR3 DNA reads as TGCGCCAGCAGCTTTACAGGGGTGTTGAATAATTCACCCCTCCACTTT.

This clonotype has only a few counts. The chain has TRBV7-9 and TRBJ2-1; TRBD1 agrees at 8 bases. V lost 1 base and J lost 6; bases outside the gene matches: 8. Germline assignment: CDR1 SEHNR and CDR2 FQNEAQ (reference sequence). This CDR3 spans 16 amino acids. The CDR3 region is CASSLGPGGASNEQFF. As DNA, the CDR3 is TGTGCCAGCAGCTTAGGGCCAGGGGGCGCCAGCAATGAGCAGTTCTTC.

This clonotype was seen many times. The chain carries TRBV6-1 and TRBJ1-1; TRBD1 agrees at 10 bases. CDR3 length: 14 residues. Germline trimming cut 5 bases from V and 6 bases from J; bases unmatched to any gene: 6. CDR1 is MNHNS and CDR2 is SASEGT in the germline V gene. The CDR3 sequence is CASSTGDRGPEAFF. The CDR3 nucleotides read TGTGCCAGCAGTACGGGGGACAGGGGTCCTGAAGCTTTCTTT.

This clonotype was counted a few times. The CDR3 region is CASSQGSGYISSPLHF. CDR3 bases: TGTGCCAGCAGCCAGGGATCGGGATATATTAGTTCACCCCTCCACTTT. V usage is TRBV4-2 and J usage is TRBJ1-6; no reliable D call. Germline assignment: CDR1 LGHNA and CDR2 YNFKEQ. Trimming stripped 3 bases from V and 9 bases from J, with 18 bases between. There are 16 residues in the CDR3.

This clonotype was counted a few times. The J gene is TRBJ2-2, the V gene TRBV20-1; possibly TRBD1 for D (5 bases). V was cut by 3 bases and J by 4 bases, with 12 bases left in between. This CDR3 has 14 amino acids. Per the germline V gene, CDR1 is DFQATT and CDR2 is SNEGSKA (reference sequence). The CDR3 loop reads CSARPQGSTGELFF. For the CDR3, the DNA is TGCAGTGCTAGGCCTCAGGGTTCCACCGGGGAGCTGTTTTTT.

This clonotype has a handful of counts. The rearrangement joins TRBV7-6 to TRBJ1-5; no clear D gene. The length of the CDR3 is 13 residues. Trimming stripped 4 bases from V and 5 bases from J, with 9 bases between. The germline V gene has CDR1 SGHVS and CDR2 FNYEAQ. The CDR3 sequence: CASSSQEYQPQHF. In DNA form, the CDR3 reads TGTGCCAGCAGCTCCCAAGAGTATCAGCCCCAGCATTTT.

The gene calls are TRBV12-3 or TRBV12-4 and TRBJ1-3; D call uncertain. CDR3 size: 14 residues. Trimming pared 1 base from V and 1 base from J, leaving 5 bases between. This CDR3 reads CASSLGVSGNTIYF. Written as DNA, the CDR3 is TGTGCCAGCAGTTTAGGGGTTTCTGGAAACACCATATATTTT.